What follows is one T cell receptor (beta chain) and its context. In Cohort 3, a recovered donor had either two negative PCRs, clearance, or symptom resolution. Germline assignment: CDR1 MGHRA and CDR2 YSYEKL. CDR3 size: 16 residues. Trimming removed 8 bases from V and 7 bases from J; junction bases left unmatched: 16. Original processing methods: Reference gene primer amplification yielded estimated nucleated cell counts. The repertoire was sequenced with immunoSEQ multiplex PCR; TCRdb's copy has only in-frame clones and lacks some. The V and J calls and clone size come from that table; D and trimming were worked out from the DNA. Here the sample spans 200,000 or so clones, about 80% being singletons. These data belong to a study of blood T cell repertoires in COVID-19. Study-wide background: COVID-19 samples collected from the United States, Italy and Spain covered acute and convalescent phases. PBMCs, B-cell-depleted T cells, or T cells provided the cDNA or gDNA that made up the material.

The sequencing sample was made of PBMCs or T cells enriched from blood (not recorded which). This TCR was sampled from a man aged 40-49 years who had recovered from COVID-19. The chain joins TRBV4-1 to TRBJ1-4, with 7 bases lining up with TRBD1. CDR3 region: CASSPILDRPGEKLFF. In DNA, the CDR3 is TGCGCCAGCTCCCCAATCTTGGACAGGCCCGGTGAAAAACTGTTTTTT.